The 21 T cell receptor beta chains below come from one sample, sequenced in a study of T cell repertoires in cytomegalovirus infection (dated by TCRdb to between 2019 and 2020). The sample's treatment or condition label is to be understood as: in vitro stimulation with specific CMV peptide epitopes to enrich CMV-specific T cells. Their target antigens are unknown. TCRdb names Illumina HiSeq 1500 as the instrument used. TCRdb trimmed public reads at Q25 via fastp, called clones via MiXCR and kept in-frame beta chains. Each CDR3 protein appears once, grouped with its most common genes and DNA. Present in this sample are around 750,000 distinct CDR3 sequences, less than 35% of which were seen just once. The ten largest make up over 10% of the sample. Sequences were derived from cultured CD8+ T cells from PBMCs, sampled from culture after CMV antigen stimulation. The receptors stem from a human donor in good health (CMV status not recorded). Some clones in this sample may be carry-over from other donors' samples.

The chain couples TRBV7-2 to TRBJ2-1; maybe TRBD1 (5 bases). V lost 1 base and J lost 8, with 12 bases in between. CDR3 length equals 14 residues. CDR1 and CDR2 (germline): SGHTA, FQGNSA. The DNA for the CDR3 is TGTGCCAGCAGCTTAGTGGGCCTAGGGGATGAGCAGTTCTTC. Amino acids: CASSLVGLGDEQFF. Full variable domain (remainder filled in from reference TRBV7-2 and TRBJ2-1): GAGVSQSPSNKVTEKGKDVELRCDPISGHTALYWYRQSLGQGLEFLIYFQGNSAPDKSGLPSDRFSAERTGGSVSTLTIQRTQQEDSAVYLCASSLVGLGDEQFFGPGTRLTVL.

The chain links TRBV6-2 or TRBV6-3 to TRBJ2-7; the match to TRBD1 covers 10 bases. Germline V gene lookup returns CDR1 MNHEY and CDR2 SVGEGT. With V trimmed by 7 bases and J by 4 bases, 7 bases remained unmatched. This CDR3 contains 14 residues. The CDR3 DNA is TGTGCCAGCACCCCAAGACAGGGGGCTTACGAGCAGTACGTC. The encoded protein is CASTPRQGAYEQYV.

This clonotype showed up just a few times. V usage is TRBV19 and J usage is TRBJ1-1, with D tentatively TRBD1 (6 bases). The V gene lost 8 bases and the J gene lost 1 base, with 11 bases spanning the gap. Germline V gives CDR1 LNHDA, CDR2 SQIVND (reference sequence). This CDR3 comprises 13 residues. CDR3 DNA: TGTGCCAGTGGGGGACACTCGAACACTGAAGCTTTCTTT. Its translation: CASGGHSNTEAFF.

This clonotype was observed at least ten times. The chain combines TRBV7-2 with TRBJ2-3; tentatively, D is TRBD2 (5 bases). The CDR3 loop spans 17 amino acids. V was pared by 0 bases and J by 6 bases, with 19 bases between. Germline CDR1 SGHTA, CDR2 FQGNSA. The CDR3 DNA sequence: TGTGCCAGCAGCTTAGCCGGACTGATTGCTAAGGGTGATACGCAGTATTTT. Residues: CASSLAGLIAKGDTQYF. Full variable domain (rest looked up from reference TRBV7-2 and TRBJ2-3): GAGVSQSPSNKVTEKGKDVELRCDPISGHTALYWYRQSLGQGLEFLIYFQGNSAPDKSGLPSDRFSAERTGGSVSTLTIQRTQQEDSAVYLCASSLAGLIAKGDTQYFGPGTRLTVL.

This clonotype was recorded a few times. The chain recombines TRBV9 with TRBJ2-1, with 8 bases matching TRBD1. Germline CDR1 SGDLS, CDR2 YYNGEE. Losses at the gene ends were 0 bases for V and 5 bases for J; bases not matched to a gene: 4. The CDR3 loop spans 15 amino acids. CDR3: CASSVVDRVHNEQFF. DNA of the CDR3: TGTGCCAGCAGCGTAGTGGACAGGGTCCACAATGAGCAGTTCTTC.

The chain uses TRBV19 and TRBJ1-5; D possibly corresponds to TRBD1 (5 bases). Trimming pared 6 bases from V and 1 base from J, leaving 7 bases between. Germline V gene lookup returns CDR1 LNHDA and CDR2 SQIVND (reference sequence). This CDR3 spans 13 amino acids. CDR3 region: CASRKGSNQPQHF. CDR3 sequence (DNA): TGTGCCAGTAGAAAGGGGAGCAATCAGCCCCAGCATTTT.

The chain is built from TRBV20-1 and TRBJ2-1; D is perhaps TRBD2 (5 bases). Germline lookup yields CDR1 DFQATT and CDR2 SNEGSKA (reference sequence). This CDR3 is 16 amino acids long. Trimming left V 0 bases short and J 0 bases short, with 12 bases between. This chain's CDR3 is CSARDQEGYSYNEQFF. CDR3 nucleotide sequence: TGCAGTGCTAGAGATCAAGAGGGATACTCCTACAATGAGCAGTTCTTC.

The chain links TRBV15 to TRBJ2-7; no clear D gene. This CDR3 spans 18 amino acids. V was clipped by 0 bases and J by 0 bases, with 18 bases between them. Germline assignment: CDR1 LNHNV and CDR2 YYDKDF (reference sequence). DNA of the CDR3: TGTGCCACCAGCAGAGACCCCCTCATGGGTCCTAGCTCCTACGAGCAGTACTTC. It translates to CATSRDPLMGPSSYEQYF.

The chain employs TRBV12-3 or TRBV12-4 and TRBJ1-2; the match to TRBD1 covers 8 bases. V gave up 7 bases and J gave up 6 bases; unmatched junction bases: 4. The CDR3 consists of 12 residues. The CDR3 DNA reads TGTGCCAGCACCCAGACAGGGGATGGCTACACCTTC. Amino acid sequence: CASTQTGDGYTF.

This clonotype was seen only a few times. The rearrangement joins TRBV12-5 to TRBJ1-2; 7 bases are shared with TRBD1. Germline CDR1 reads LGHNT; CDR2 reads FRNRAP. CDR3 length: 14 residues. J was trimmed by 4 bases and V by 6 bases; bases with no gene match: 8. CDR3 in DNA: TGTGCTAGTGGCGAAGCCGGGACAGTCTATGGCTACACCTTC. Its protein is CASGEAGTVYGYTF.

This clonotype was counted a few times. The V gene is TRBV4-1, the J gene TRBJ2-6, with TRBD1 matching over 7 bases. CDR1 and CDR2 (germline): MGHRA, YSYEKL. The CDR3 runs to 15 residues. After removal of 6 bases from V and 2 bases from J, the junction contained 4 bases not matched to a gene. CDR3 DNA: TGCGCCAGCAGAGACGACAGGGCTGGGGCCAACGTCCTGACTTTC. It is translated as CASRDDRAGANVLTF.

The V gene is TRBV6-2 or TRBV6-3, the J gene TRBJ1-1; possibly TRBD1 for D (5 bases). The CDR3 extends over 14 amino acids. Germline V gives CDR1 MNHEY, CDR2 SVGEGT. V shed 2 bases and J shed 3 bases, with 10 bases lying between them. CDR3 in DNA: TGTGCCAGCAGTTACAAGGGGATTTACACTGAAGCTTTCTTT. Its protein is CASSYKGIYTEAFF.

The chain is built from TRBV6-2 or TRBV6-3 and TRBJ1-1, with TRBD1 matching over 8 bases. Germline CDR1 and CDR2: MNHEY and SVGEGT. V gave up 7 bases and J gave up 6 bases; unmatched junction bases: 16. The CDR3 is 16 amino acids. This CDR3 is CASNPITLQGVAEAFF. For the CDR3, the DNA is TGTGCCAGCAATCCGATCACCCTACAGGGGGTCGCTGAAGCTTTCTTT.

This clonotype appeared many times. This chain links TRBV27 with TRBJ1-2, with TRBD1 as a possible D gene (6 bases). Trimming left V 5 bases short and J 6 bases short, with 13 bases between. CDR3 size: 13 residues. Per the germline V gene, CDR1 is MNHEY and CDR2 is SMNVEV (reference sequence). CDR3 coding DNA: TGTGCCAGCAGTGGGGATAACAGGGATGGCTACACCTTC. Translated: CASSGDNRDGYTF.

A few counts support this clonotype. At one of its ends the junction is not consistent with the germline gene, which may arise from a read error. The chain has TRBV7-7 and TRBJ2-3, with a weak D call TRBD2 (6 bases). The CDR3 contains 14 residues. Per the germline V gene, CDR1 is SSHAT and CDR2 is FNYEAQ (reference sequence). CDR3: CASSLAAGRDTQYF. The CDR3 DNA reads as TGTGCTAGCAGCTTAGCGGCAGGGAGAGATACGCAGTATTTT.

This clonotype was picked up a small number of times. The chain couples TRBV10-2 to TRBJ2-3; TRBD2 matches 10 bases. The germline CDR1 and CDR2 sequences are WSHSY and SAAADI. CDR3 length: 16 residues. The V and J ends lost 7 bases and 0 bases, in that order; junction bases with no gene match: 7. CDR3 protein: CASNVAGGGSTDTQYF. In DNA form, the CDR3 reads TGCGCCAGCAATGTAGCGGGGGGCGGTAGCACAGATACGCAGTATTTT.

A note on this clonotype: Given a much more abundant clone one base away, this may be a read error. V gene TRBV7-3 combines with J gene TRBJ2-5; D might be TRBD1 or TRBD2, each matching 5 bases. This CDR3 contains 16 residues. CDR1 is SGHTA, CDR2 FQGTGA, per germline. This chain's CDR3 is CDSSLTSQGRGETQYF. The DNA of the CDR3 is TGTGACAGCAGCTTAACCAGTCAGGGTCGGGGAGAGACCCAGTACTTC.

This clonotype was counted between two and nine times. This chain joins TRBV6-4 and TRBJ1-5; D is ambiguous. CDR1 MRHNA and CDR2 SNTAGT come from the germline V gene. The CDR3 runs 19 residues. Trimming took 0 bases from V and 8 from J, leaving 26 bases between them. CDR3 sequence (DNA): TGTGCCAGCAGTGACTCAGGATCCCAGAAGGCTCTAATCATCAAGCCCCAGCATTTT. The encoded protein is CASSDSGSQKALIIKPQHF.

This chain links TRBV7-9 with TRBJ1-1, with D possibly TRBD1 on 5 matching bases. Per the germline V gene, CDR1 is SEHNR and CDR2 is FQNEAQ (reference sequence). This CDR3 is built from 13 residues. Trimming removed 4 bases at V and 4 bases at J, with 10 bases between. This CDR3 is CASSWDLGTEAFF. CDR3 in DNA: TGTGCCAGCAGCTGGGACTTAGGCACTGAAGCTTTCTTT.

This clonotype was counted only a few times. The rearrangement joins TRBV12-3 or TRBV12-4 to TRBJ2-3; 9 bases align to TRBD2. The CDR3 is 14 amino acids. The junction had 4 bases not matched to a gene; V was cut back by 1 base and J by 8 bases. The CDR3 DNA reads as TGTGCCAGCAGTTTAGTGGCTAGCGGGGTTACGCAGTATTTT. Protein sequence: CASSLVASGVTQYF.

The chain joins TRBV7-3 to TRBJ2-5, with 8 bases that match TRBD2. Germline CDR1 and CDR2: SGHTA and FQGTGA. The V segment lost 8 bases and the J segment 4 bases; nucleotides outside the gene matches: 9. This CDR3 has 14 residues. The DNA of the CDR3 is TGTGCCAGCTCGGGGGGACTAGTCGGAGAGACCCAGTACTTC. Protein product: CASSGGLVGETQYF.